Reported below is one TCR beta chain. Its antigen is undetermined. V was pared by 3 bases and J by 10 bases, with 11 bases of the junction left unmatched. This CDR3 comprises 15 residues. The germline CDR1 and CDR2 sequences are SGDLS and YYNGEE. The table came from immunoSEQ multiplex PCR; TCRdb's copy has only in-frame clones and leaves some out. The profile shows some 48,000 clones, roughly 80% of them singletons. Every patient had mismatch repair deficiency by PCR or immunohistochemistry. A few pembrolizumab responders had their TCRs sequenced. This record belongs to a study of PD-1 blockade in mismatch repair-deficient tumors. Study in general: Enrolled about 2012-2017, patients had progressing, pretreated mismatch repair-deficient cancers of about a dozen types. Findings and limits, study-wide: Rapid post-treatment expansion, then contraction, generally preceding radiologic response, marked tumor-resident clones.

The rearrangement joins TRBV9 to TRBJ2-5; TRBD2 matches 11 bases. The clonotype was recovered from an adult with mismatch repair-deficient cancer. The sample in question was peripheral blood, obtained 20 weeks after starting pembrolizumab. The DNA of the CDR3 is TGTGCCAGCAGCGGGCGCACTAGCGGGAGTTCTATCCAGTACTTC. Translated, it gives CASSGRTSGSSIQYF.